These T cell receptor beta chains were read from a single sample in a study of T cells in Graves' hyperthyroidism and ophthalmopathy. Via MiXCR, TCRdb re-called the multiplex PCR reads, giving one row per CDR3 protein. The sample yields about 590,000 distinct CDR3 sequences, 12% to 15% seen once. Sequenced material: blood. All receptors derive from a woman between 18 and 29 years old with Graves' ophthalmopathy. The CDR3 runs from the conserved cysteine through the conserved F or W. Fields, in order: clone size, V gene, J gene, D gene, CDR3 protein, CDR3 DNA. D genes are given only for firm matches. Expanded clones are given a class, and other clones once, few, many or no size at all.

many,TRBV10-3,TRBJ2-3,TRBD1,CAIKRTGSTDTQYF,TGTGCCATCAAAAGGACAGGGAGCACAGATACGCAGTATTTT
many,TRBV6-2/TRBV6-3,TRBJ2-7,NA,CASTRDFLSSYEQYF,TGTGCCAGCACCCGGGACTTTTTGAGCTCCTACGAGCAGTACTTC
few,TRBV11-2,TRBJ2-1,TRBD2,CASSFGTSSEQFF,TGTGCCAGCAGCTTCGGGACTAGCAGTGAGCAGTTCTTC
NA,TRBV9,TRBJ2-1,TRBD2,CASSDPGLAGNEQFF,TGTGCCAGCAGCGATCCGGGACTAGCTGGCAATGAGCAGTTCTTC
many,TRBV19,TRBJ2-1,NA,CASSSRTGTVSEQFF,TGTGCCAGTAGTTCCCGCACAGGGACCGTTAGTGAGCAGTTCTTC
many,TRBV7-3,TRBJ1-1,NA,CASSSSTATEAFF,TGTGCCAGCAGCTCGTCCACGGCGACTGAAGCTTTCTTT
many,TRBV20-1,TRBJ2-7,TRBD2,CSASSGSPLYEQYF,TGCAGTGCTAGTAGCGGGAGCCCCCTCTACGAGCAGTACTTC
few,TRBV7-9,TRBJ2-2,NA,CASSTLRELFF,TGTGCCAGCAGCACGTTAAGGGAGCTGTTTTTT
NA,TRBV27,TRBJ2-7,NA,CASSLSPSGGQGSYEQYF,TGTGCCAGCAGTCTATCGCCGAGCGGAGGGCAGGGCTCCTACGAGCAGTACTTC
NA,TRBV5-1,TRBJ2-7,TRBD1,CASSLGTGCYEQYF,TGCGCCAGCAGCCTCGGGACAGGGTGCTACGAGCAGTACTTC
many,TRBV30,TRBJ2-1,NA,CAWTRRYNEQFF,TGTGCCTGGACTAGGCGGTACAATGAGCAGTTCTTC
NA,TRBV19,TRBJ1-3,NA,CASSIGFTDGNTIYF,TGTGCCAGTAGTATAGGGTTCACAGACGGAAACACCATATATTTT
few,TRBV3-1,TRBJ2-7,TRBD1,CASSGGQGIGEQYF,TGTGCCAGCAGCGGGGGACAGGGTATAGGCGAGCAGTACTTC
few,TRBV10-3,TRBJ1-1,NA,CAISVKVRKGETNTEAFF,TGTGCCATCAGTGTTAAGGTGCGGAAGGGAGAAACGAACACTGAAGCTTTCTTT
NA,TRBV3-1,TRBJ2-2,TRBD2,CASSQRTSGITGELFF,TGTGCCAGCAGTCAACGGACTAGCGGGATCACCGGGGAGCTGTTTTTT
NA,TRBV9,TRBJ2-2,TRBD2,CASSVSTGTGGRTEELFF,TGTGCCAGCAGCGTATCAACCGGAACGGGAGGCAGGACCGAGGAGCTGTTTTTT
NA,TRBV13,TRBJ2-7,TRBD2,CASDLGGLAGGPVDEQYF,TGTGCCAGCGACTTAGGAGGCCTAGCGGGAGGGCCCGTCGACGAGCAGTACTTC
few,TRBV20-1,TRBJ2-3,NA,CSASSNADTQYF,TGCAGTGCTAGCTCGAACGCAGATACGCAGTATTTT
NA,TRBV20-1,TRBJ1-1,NA,CSARDWKDTEAFF,TGCAGTGCGAGAGACTGGAAGGACACTGAAGCTTTCTTT
NA,TRBV20-1,TRBJ2-7,NA,CSAGDPTVSYEQYF,TGCAGTGCTGGGGACCCGACAGTCTCCTACGAGCAGTACTTC
many,TRBV7-3,TRBJ2-7,TRBD2,CASSLEVAGGIYEQYF,TGTGCCAGCAGCCTTGAAGTAGCGGGAGGGATCTACGAGCAGTACTTC
NA,TRBV19,TRBJ2-1,TRBD2,CAIAPREGGGFSSYNEQFF,TGTGCCATTGCGCCCCGGGAGGGAGGGGGGTTTAGCTCCTACAATGAGCAGTTCTTC
many,TRBV12-3/TRBV12-4,TRBJ2-1,NA,CASSFNEQFF,TGTGCCAGCAGTTTCAATGAGCAGTTCTTC
many,TRBV20-1,TRBJ2-7,TRBD2,CSARRLAGGSYEQYF,TGCAGTGCTAGACGCCTAGCGGGAGGGTCCTACGAGCAGTACTTC
many,TRBV5-1,TRBJ2-2,NA,CASSLPVTGEGSDTGELFF,TGCGCCAGCAGCCTCCCCGTGACAGGGGAGGGGTCGGACACCGGGGAGCTGTTTTTT
many,TRBV5-1,TRBJ1-5,TRBD1,CASSLAGTGGNQPQHF,TGCGCCAGCAGCTTGGCCGGGACAGGGGGCAATCAGCCCCAGCATTTT
many,TRBV3-1,TRBJ1-1,NA,CASSQGGENTEAFF,TGTGCCAGCAGCCAAGGGGGCGAGAACACTGAAGCTTTCTTT
once,TRBV19,TRBJ1-1,TRBD1,CASSIGGQGLNTEAFF,TGTGCCAGTAGTATAGGGGGACAGGGTTTGAACACTGAAGCTTTCTTT
many,TRBV29-1,TRBJ2-2,NA,CSVEKRSLNTGELFF,TGCAGCGTTGAGAAACGGTCCCTGAACACCGGGGAGCTGTTTTTT
many,TRBV12-3/TRBV12-4,TRBJ1-1,NA,CASTSRDFNTEAFF,TGTGCCAGCACTTCTCGGGATTTTAACACTGAAGCTTTCTTT
many,TRBV18,TRBJ1-4,TRBD1,CASSRQGAEKLFF,TGTGCCAGCTCACGACAGGGTGCTGAAAAACTGTTTTTT
many,TRBV12-3/TRBV12-4,TRBJ1-3,NA,CASREVSSGNTIYF,TGTGCCAGCAGAGAAGTGAGCTCTGGAAACACCATATATTTT
many,TRBV12-3/TRBV12-4,TRBJ2-7,TRBD2,CASSPPGLAGVQQYF,TGTGCCAGCAGTCCTCCGGGACTAGCGGGAGTTCAGCAGTACTTC
many,TRBV3-1,TRBJ2-7,NA,CASSRQGLYEQYF,TGTGCCAGCAGCCGTCAGGGGCTATACGAGCAGTACTTC
many,TRBV28,TRBJ1-2,NA,CASSPKTDRHSPNYGYTF,TGTGCCAGCAGTCCAAAGACCGACAGGCACTCTCCTAACTATGGCTACACCTTC
many,TRBV20-1,TRBJ2-7,NA,CSAMYRDTYEQYF,TGCAGTGCCATGTACAGGGACACCTACGAGCAGTACTTC
many,TRBV11-3,TRBJ2-7,TRBD1,CASSSYGYRGAYEQYF,TGTGCCAGCAGCTCCTACGGGTACAGGGGAGCCTACGAGCAGTACTTC
once,TRBV27,TRBJ1-4,TRBD1,CASSSRDRGPNEKLFF,TGTGCCAGCAGCTCCAGGGACAGGGGACCGAATGAAAAACTGTTTTTT
many,TRBV11-1,TRBJ2-1,NA,CASSYKTRGEQFF,TGTGCCAGCAGCTACAAAACGAGGGGTGAGCAGTTCTTC
many,TRBV4-1,TRBJ2-7,NA,CASSQGESSYEQYF,TGCGCCAGCAGCCAAGGGGAAAGCTCCTACGAGCAGTACTTC
many,TRBV7-2,TRBJ2-7,NA,CASSFPMGFEGTYEQYF,TGTGCCAGCAGCTTTCCGATGGGTTTCGAGGGAACCTACGAGCAGTACTTC
NA,TRBV7-2,TRBJ1-2,TRBD1,CASSFGTGGSGYTF,TGTGCCAGCAGCTTCGGGACAGGGGGCAGTGGCTACACCTTC
many,TRBV7-2,TRBJ2-5,TRBD2,CASSLYGPAPLLAGVETQYF,TGTGCCAGCAGCTTATACGGCCCCGCCCCACTCCTAGCGGGGGTAGAGACCCAGTACTTC
many,TRBV2,TRBJ2-1,TRBD2,CASSEGQAKRGEQFF,TGTGCCAGCAGTGAGGGCCAAGCCAAGCGGGGTGAGCAGTTCTTC
few,TRBV5-1,TRBJ1-1,NA,CANSGGTMNTEAFF,TGCGCCAACAGCGGGGGGACCATGAACACTGAAGCTTTCTTT
few,TRBV18,TRBJ2-2,NA,CASSPNENTGELFF,TGTGCCAGCTCACCCAATGAGAACACCGGGGAGCTGTTTTTT
many,TRBV2,TRBJ2-1,TRBD2,CASSPEAGVEHEQFF,TGTGCCAGCAGCCCAGAGGCGGGAGTGGAGCATGAGCAGTTCTTC
many,TRBV30,TRBJ1-2,NA,CAWSDYFNYGYTF,TGTGCCTGGAGTGATTATTTTAACTATGGCTACACCTTC
NA,TRBV12-3/TRBV12-4,TRBJ2-3,NA,CASSQGAGGTSDTQYF,TGTGCCAGCAGTCAGGGGGCGGGAGGGACATCAGATACGCAGTATTTT
many,TRBV11-1,TRBJ2-3,TRBD1,CASSSADREADTQYF,TGTGCCAGCAGCTCAGCGGACAGGGAGGCAGATACGCAGTATTTT
many,TRBV30,TRBJ1-1,NA,CAWDLRGNTEAFF,TGTGCCTGGGACCTCAGGGGGAACACTGAAGCTTTCTTT
many,TRBV11-2,TRBJ1-2,TRBD1,CASSWIRDSPYGYTF,TGTGCCAGCAGCTGGATACGGGACAGTCCCTATGGCTACACCTTC
once,TRBV5-1,TRBJ2-2,NA,CASKFGLTGELFF,TGCGCCAGCAAATTTGGCTTGACCGGGGAGCTGTTTTTT
many,TRBV11-2,TRBJ1-1,TRBD1,CASSLVQGVIGEAFF,TGTGCCAGCAGCTTAGTTCAGGGGGTTATTGGTGAAGCTTTCTTT
few,TRBV12-5,TRBJ2-1,TRBD2,CASAAPSGSTNEQFF,TGTGCTAGTGCTGCCCCTAGCGGGAGTACCAATGAGCAGTTCTTC
NA,TRBV10-3,TRBJ2-5,TRBD2,CAISVTSRETQYF,TGTGCCATCAGTGTGACTAGCAGGGAGACCCAGTACTTC